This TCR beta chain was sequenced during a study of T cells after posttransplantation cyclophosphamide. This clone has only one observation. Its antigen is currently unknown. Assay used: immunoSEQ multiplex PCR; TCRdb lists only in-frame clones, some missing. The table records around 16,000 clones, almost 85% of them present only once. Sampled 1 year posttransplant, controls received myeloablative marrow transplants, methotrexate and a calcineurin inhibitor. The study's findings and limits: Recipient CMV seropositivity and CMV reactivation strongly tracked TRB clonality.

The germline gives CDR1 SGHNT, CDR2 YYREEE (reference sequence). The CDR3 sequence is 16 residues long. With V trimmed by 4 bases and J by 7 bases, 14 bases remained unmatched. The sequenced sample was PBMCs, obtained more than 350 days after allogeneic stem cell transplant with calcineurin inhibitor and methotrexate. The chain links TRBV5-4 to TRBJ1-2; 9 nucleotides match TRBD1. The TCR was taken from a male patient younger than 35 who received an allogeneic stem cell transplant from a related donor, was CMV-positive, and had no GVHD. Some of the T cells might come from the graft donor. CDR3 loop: CASSGRQGGSFSGYTF. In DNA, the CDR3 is TGTGCCAGCAGCGGGAGACAGGGGGGCTCTTTTTCTGGCTACACCTTC.